This entry features one T cell receptor beta chain sequence. Antigen: not known. Germline and junction disagree at one end, which may indicate a read error. The assay was immunoSEQ multiplex PCR, and TCRdb's table has in-frame clones only and misses some. The sample has about 100,000 clones; about 89% are singletons. The data were taken from a study of T cell responses to AZD1222 COVID-19 vaccine. Study as a whole: Researchers grouped second doses given at about 4 or about 12 weeks into one pool. Study results and limitations: Most donors were white British, females outnumbered males, and clonal diversity was possibly underestimated. With two AZD1222 doses given, Spike-specific TCR breadth and depth both rose. Nearly half of spike-specific TCRs reportedly go after variant regions that carry no mutations.

The sequence was obtained from an adult in good health. The specimen comprised peripheral blood, sampled on day 0 of AZD1222 vaccination.

DNA for the CDR3: TGTGCTAGCAGCTTAGTAGTAGGGTCCGGGGAGCTGTTTTTT. Its translation is CASSLVVGSGELFF. The chain couples TRBV7-7 to TRBJ2-2; no clear D gene. CDR3 length: 14 amino acids. Germline CDR1 reads SSHAT; CDR2 reads FNYEAQ (reference sequence).